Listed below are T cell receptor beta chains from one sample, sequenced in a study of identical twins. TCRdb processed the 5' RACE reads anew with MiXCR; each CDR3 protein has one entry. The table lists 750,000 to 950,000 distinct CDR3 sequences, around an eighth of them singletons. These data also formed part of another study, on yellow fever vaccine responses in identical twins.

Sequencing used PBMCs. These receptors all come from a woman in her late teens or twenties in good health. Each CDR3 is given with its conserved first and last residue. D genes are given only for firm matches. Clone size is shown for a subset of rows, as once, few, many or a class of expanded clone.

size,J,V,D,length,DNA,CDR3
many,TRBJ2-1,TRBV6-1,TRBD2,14,TGTGCCAGCAGCATAGCGGGAGGAGCAAATGAGCAGTTCTTC,CASSIAGGANEQFF
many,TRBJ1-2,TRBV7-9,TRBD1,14,TGTGCCAGCAGCCGCGGGACAGAGCCGACGGGCTACACCTTC,CASSRGTEPTGYTF
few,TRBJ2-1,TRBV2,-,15,TGTGCCAGTCACCTCCCGGGTCCTCCTTACAATGAGCAGTTCTTC,CASHLPGPPYNEQFF
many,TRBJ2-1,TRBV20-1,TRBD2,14,TGCAGTGCTAGTGGGCTAGCGGGAGAGGTTGAGCAGTTCTTC,CSASGLAGEVEQFF
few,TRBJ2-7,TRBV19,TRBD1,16,TGTGCCAGTAGTAGGGGTCGTCGGGACAGGGGCTACGAGCAGTACTTC,CASSRGRRDRGYEQYF
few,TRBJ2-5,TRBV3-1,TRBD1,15,TGTGCCAGCAGTTCCGGGACAGTGGTTTCGGAGACCCAGTACTTC,CASSSGTVVSETQYF
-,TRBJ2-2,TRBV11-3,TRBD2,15,TGTGCCAGCAGCCCAGCGGGGGTGAACACCGGGGAGCTGTTTTTT,CASSPAGVNTGELFF
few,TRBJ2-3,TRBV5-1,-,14,TGCGCCAGCAATTGGGGCGGACCCACAGATACGCAGTATTTT,CASNWGGPTDTQYF
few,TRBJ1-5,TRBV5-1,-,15,TGCGCCAGCAGCTTGCCGGAGAGGGGTCATCAGCCCCAGCATTTT,CASSLPERGHQPQHF
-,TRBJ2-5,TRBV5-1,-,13,TGCGCCAGCAGCTTGGTAGATGGGGAGACCCAGTACTTC,CASSLVDGETQYF
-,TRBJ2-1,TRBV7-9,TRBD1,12,TGTGCCAGCAGCTTGACAGGGCTGAGGGAGTTCTTC,CASSLTGLREFF
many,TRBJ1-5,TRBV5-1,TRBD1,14,TGCGCCAGCAGCCCGACAGGGTTTAGTCAGCCCCAGCATTTT,CASSPTGFSQPQHF
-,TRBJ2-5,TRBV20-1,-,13,TGCAGTGCTAGAGGAGTCAGACAAGAGACCCAGTACTTC,CSARGVRQETQYF
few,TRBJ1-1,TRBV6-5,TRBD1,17,TGTGCCAGCAGTTACCACAGACGGGACAGACTGAACACTGAAGCTTTCTTT,CASSYHRRDRLNTEAFF
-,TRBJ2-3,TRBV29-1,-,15,TGCAGCGTTGAGGTCGGGGTTATGAGCACAGATACGCAGTATTTT,CSVEVGVMSTDTQYF
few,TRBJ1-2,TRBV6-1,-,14,TGTGCCAGCAGTCGCACGGAGCCTACCTATGGCTACACCTTC,CASSRTEPTYGYTF
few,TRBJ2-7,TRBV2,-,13,TGTGCCAGCGAGGACGGGAGCTCCTACGAGCAGTACTTC,CASEDGSSYEQYF
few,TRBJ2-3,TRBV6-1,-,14,TGTGCCAGCAGAGCCCGACAAAGCACAGATACGCAGTATTTT,CASRARQSTDTQYF
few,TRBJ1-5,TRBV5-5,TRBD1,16,TGTGCCAGCAGCCTAGCCGGGACAGGGGGCAATCAGCCCCAGCATTTT,CASSLAGTGGNQPQHF
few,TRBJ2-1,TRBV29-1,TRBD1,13,TGCAGCTCAGGGACAGTTTGGGGGAATGAGCAGTTCTTC,CSSGTVWGNEQFF
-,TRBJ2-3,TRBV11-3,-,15,TGTGCCAGCAGACTTACAGGGAGAAGCACAGATACGCAGTATTTT,CASRLTGRSTDTQYF
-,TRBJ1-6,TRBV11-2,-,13,TGTGCCAGCAGCTCTCTGGAGGGTTCACCCCTCCACTTT,CASSSLEGSPLHF
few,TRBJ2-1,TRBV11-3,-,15,TGTGCCAGCAGCCCCGGACGCCACCCCTACAATGAGCAGTTCTTC,CASSPGRHPYNEQFF
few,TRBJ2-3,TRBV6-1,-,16,TGTGCCTCCAGCAAGATCCAGGCAGGGCCCACAGATACGCAGTATTTT,CASSKIQAGPTDTQYF
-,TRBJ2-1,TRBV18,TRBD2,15,TGTGCCAGCTCACCTGCAGGGAGGGACTACAATGAGCAGTTCTTC,CASSPAGRDYNEQFF
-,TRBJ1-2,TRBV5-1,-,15,TGCGCCAGCAGCTTGGATGCGAGTGGGGGCCGTGGCTACACCTTC,CASSLDASGGRGYTF
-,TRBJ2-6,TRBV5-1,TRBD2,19,TGCGCCAGCAGCCCCCCTTATACCTCCGGGGGGTCTGGGGCCAACGTCCTGACTTTC,CASSPPYTSGGSGANVLTF
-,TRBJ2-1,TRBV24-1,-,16,TGTGCCACCAGTGACCCGAGGGGGGTCTCCTACAATGAGCAGTTCTTC,CATSDPRGVSYNEQFF
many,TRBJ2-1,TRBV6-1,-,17,TGTGCCAGCAGCATCATTTTGGGGCCCAGCTCCTACAATGAGCAGTTCTTC,CASSIILGPSSYNEQFF
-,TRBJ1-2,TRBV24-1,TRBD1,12,TGTGCCACCAGTTTACAGGGGAATGGCTACACCTTC,CATSLQGNGYTF
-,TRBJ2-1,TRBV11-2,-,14,TGTGCCAGCAGCCCTATAGAGGACAGCAATGAGCAGTTCTTC,CASSPIEDSNEQFF
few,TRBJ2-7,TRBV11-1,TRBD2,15,TGTGCCAGCAGCTTGGGGGCGGGAGGAAGATACGAGCAGTACTTC,CASSLGAGGRYEQYF
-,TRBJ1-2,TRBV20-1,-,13,TGCAGTGCTAGGAACAAATTTTGGGATGGCTACACCTTC,CSARNKFWDGYTF
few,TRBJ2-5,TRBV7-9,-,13,TGTGCCAGCAGGTGGCCCCCAGGGTTTACCCAGTACTTC,CASRWPPGFTQYF
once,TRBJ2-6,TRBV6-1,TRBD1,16,TGTGCCACCAAGACAGGGGACATGTCTGGGGCCAACGTCCTGACTTTC,CATKTGDMSGANVLTF
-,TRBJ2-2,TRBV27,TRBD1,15,TGTGCCAGCAGTGATGGGGACAGGGTGTTCGGGGAGCTGTTTTTT,CASSDGDRVFGELFF
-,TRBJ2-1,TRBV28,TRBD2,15,TGTGCCAGCAGTCAATTAGCGGGAGCCGTCAATGAGCAGTTCTTC,CASSQLAGAVNEQFF
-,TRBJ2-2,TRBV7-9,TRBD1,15,TGTGCCAGCAGCTTAACGAACAGGGGGCCCGGGGAGCTGTTTTTT,CASSLTNRGPGELFF
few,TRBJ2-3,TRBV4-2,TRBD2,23,TGTGCCAGCAGCCATCCATCTACATCAACGAGAGAAACTAGCGGTGCTAGCACAGATACGCAGTATTTT,CASSHPSTSTRETSGASTDTQYF
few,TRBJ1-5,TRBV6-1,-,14,TGTGCCAGCAGGGATCAGGGGCCTCCCGAGCCCCAGCATTTT,CASRDQGPPEPQHF
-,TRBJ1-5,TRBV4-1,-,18,TGCGCCAGCAGCCAAGATCACGTCAGGTCAGCAAGCAATCAGCCCCAGCATTTT,CASSQDHVRSASNQPQHF
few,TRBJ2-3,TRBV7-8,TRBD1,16,TGTGCCAGCAGCTTAGGAGGGGGCCAAGGTACAGATACGCAGTATTTT,CASSLGGGQGTDTQYF
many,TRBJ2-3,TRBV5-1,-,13,TGCGCCAGCAGCAGGGTGGCCGGAGATACGCAGTATTTT,CASSRVAGDTQYF
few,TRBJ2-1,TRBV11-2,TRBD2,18,TGTGCCAGCACCTCTTTCGGGTATCTGCGGGAGGGTAACAATGAGCAGTTCTTC,CASTSFGYLREGNNEQFF
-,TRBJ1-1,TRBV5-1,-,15,TGCGCCAGCAGACCGCAGCCTGATATGAACACTGAAGCTTTCTTT,CASRPQPDMNTEAFF
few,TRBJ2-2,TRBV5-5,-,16,TGTGCCAGCAGCTTAAGGTGGGGGGCTGGAACCGGGGAGCTGTTTTTT,CASSLRWGAGTGELFF
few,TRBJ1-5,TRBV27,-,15,TGTGCCAGCGCCGCAAGGAGTGGTAGCAATCAGCCCCAGCATTTT,CASAARSGSNQPQHF
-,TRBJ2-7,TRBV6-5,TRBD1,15,TGTGCCAGCAGTTACTCCGGGACAGGATTCTACGAGCAGTACTTC,CASSYSGTGFYEQYF
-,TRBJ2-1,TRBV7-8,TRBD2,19,TGTGCCAGCAGCTTAAAGGGTCGGGCTAGCGGTAGCTCCTACAATGAGCAGTTCTTC,CASSLKGRASGSSYNEQFF
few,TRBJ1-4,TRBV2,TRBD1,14,TGTGCCAGTCTGCAGGGACAGGGTAATGAAAAACTGTTTTTT,CASLQGQGNEKLFF
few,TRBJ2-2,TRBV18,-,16,TGTGCCAGCTCACCACGGGAGTCAGGAGGAACCGGGGAGCTGTTTTTT,CASSPRESGGTGELFF
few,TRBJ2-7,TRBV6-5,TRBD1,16,TGTGCCAGCAGTTACTCGATCTCCGGGACAGGGAGTAAGCAGTACTTC,CASSYSISGTGSKQYF